The present TCR beta chain was sequenced within a study of Ad26.COV2.S vaccination and SARS-CoV-2 variants. About the research overall: The vaccine Ad26.COV2.S was put into the muscle once, or twice with 56 days between.

Produced via immunoSEQ multiplex PCR; TCRdb's table is partial and in-frame only. The table shows some 350,000 clones, with around 84% occurring only once. On this clone itself: Its antigen is as yet unknown.

Treatment meaning: approximately 18 received Ad26.COV2.S at low or high dose, single or two shots; a few received placebo; per-sample allocation not given. Sampling was done on day 63 after the first vaccine or placebo injection. The ends were cut back, 2 bases at V and 2 bases at J, with 13 bases in the middle. The CDR3 loop spans 15 amino acids. Per germline, CDR1 LGHNA and CDR2 YSLEER. Points from the study as a whole: Spike-specific responses of CD8+ and CD4+ T cells were reported to display substantial breadth after vaccination.

The V and J genes are TRBV4-3 and TRBJ2-7; TRBD2 might be the D (6 bases). The sample in question was peripheral blood, obtained in a trial of Ad26.COV2.S vaccine versus placebo. This receptor was identified in a person aged 18-60 years who received the Ad26.COV2.S COVID-19 vaccine or a placebo. The DNA for the CDR3 is TGCGCCAGCAGCCAAATGAGGGGCGGGACCTACGAGCAGTACTTC. Amino acids: CASSQMRGGTYEQYF.